These 22 T cell receptor beta chains originate from one sample sequenced in a study of identical twins' blood T cells. TCRdb passed the 5' RACE reads through MiXCR, listing each CDR3 protein once. Here the sample spans a few hundred thousand distinct CDR3 sequences, roughly 31% being singletons. Material: PBMCs. Receptor source: a woman aged 18 to 49 in good health.

This sequence joins TRBV5-1 and TRBJ1-4; 7 bases fit TRBD1. The CDR3 is 16 amino acids. V lost 1 base, J lost 4 bases, and 7 bases stayed unmatched. The germline CDR1 and CDR2 sequences are SGHRS and YFSETQ. CDR3 protein: CASSLSWDRVNEKLFF. In DNA form, the CDR3 reads TGCGCCAGCAGCTTGTCTTGGGACAGAGTTAATGAAAAACTGTTTTTT.

V usage is TRBV5-6 and J usage is TRBJ2-5; D is unresolved. Trimming removed 0 bases from V and 5 bases from J, with 8 bases in between. Looked up from germline, CDR1 is SGHDT and CDR2 is YYEEEE. CDR3 length: 13 amino acids. The CDR3 region has the DNA TGTGCCAGCAGCTTGGTTGTCGGGGAGACCCAGTACTTC. It translates to CASSLVVGETQYF.

The chain links TRBV19 to TRBJ1-1; maybe TRBD1 (5 bases). CDR1 LNHDA and CDR2 SQIVND come from the germline V gene (reference sequence). This CDR3 is 16 amino acids long. Trimming left V 3 bases short and J 0 bases short, with 14 bases between. The CDR3 sequence: CASSMAGGPMNTEAFF. Written as DNA, the CDR3 is TGTGCCAGTAGTATGGCTGGGGGACCCATGAACACTGAAGCTTTCTTT. Drawing the rest from reference TRBV19 and TRBJ1-1, the complete variable domain is DGGITQSPKYLFRKEGQNVTLSCEQNLNHDAMYWYRQDPGQGLRLIYYSQIVNDFQKGDIAEGYSVSREKKESFPLTVTSAQKNPTAFYLCASSMAGGPMNTEAFFGQGTRLTVV.

This chain connects TRBV10-3 to TRBJ2-1; D is undetermined. The V gene lost 4 bases and the J gene lost 3 bases, with 10 bases spanning the gap. The CDR3 sequence is 14 residues long. Germline V gene sequence: CDR1 ENHRY, CDR2 SYGVKD. The CDR3: CAISAGEVYNEQFF. CDR3 coding DNA: TGTGCCATCAGTGCCGGAGAGGTCTACAATGAGCAGTTCTTC.

The chain links TRBV6-5 to TRBJ2-7, with unresolved D. The CDR3 spans 17 residues. V lost 0 bases and J lost 3, with 18 bases in between. CDR1 is MNHEY and CDR2 is SVGAGI in the germline V gene. The CDR3 reads CASSYSIKGSIGYEQYF. CDR3 DNA sequence: TGTGCCAGCAGTTACTCGATCAAGGGTTCTATTGGCTACGAGCAGTACTTC.

This clonotype was counted between two and nine times. This chain connects TRBV6-6 to TRBJ2-3; the D is unclear. Trimming took off 7 bases at V and 6 bases at J, with 23 bases between the two ends. Germline V gene lookup returns CDR1 MNHNY and CDR2 SVGAGI (reference sequence). CDR3 size: 16 residues. The CDR3 DNA reads TGTGCCAGCAATTTATTTCCCGGATTTAACGTGGATACGCAGTATTTT. Translated, it gives CASNLFPGFNVDTQYF.

This clonotype appeared a few times. The genes are TRBV3-1 and TRBJ1-2, with D uncertain. V was shortened by 0 bases and J by 5 bases, with 7 bases between the two germline ends. The CDR3 runs 13 residues. Germline values: CDR1 LGHDT, CDR2 YNNKEL (reference sequence). This CDR3 reads CASSQDSAYGYTF. CDR3 sequence (DNA): TGTGCCAGCAGCCAAGATTCAGCTTATGGCTACACCTTC.

This clonotype was seen only a few times. The chain uses TRBV4-3 and TRBJ2-4, with 7 bases matching TRBD1. Germline CDR1 is LGHNA and CDR2 is YSLEER. The ends lost 4 bases at V and 7 bases at J; junction bases unmatched: 10. The CDR3 length is 15 residues. CDR3: CASSLGHGTANIQYF. CDR3 sequence (DNA): TGCGCCAGCAGCCTGGGGCATGGGACAGCGAACATTCAGTACTTC.

This clonotype was found a few times. The chain links TRBV7-6 to TRBJ1-6; 8 bases map to TRBD1. Germline values: CDR1 SGHVS, CDR2 FNYEAQ. V dropped 0 bases and J dropped 6; count of bases not matched to a gene: 4. This CDR3 region has 16 residues. The CDR3 bases are TGTGCCAGCAGCTTAGCCCCTACAGGGGGTAATTCACCCCTCCACTTT. Residues: CASSLAPTGGNSPLHF.

For this clonotype: Relative to the germline gene, one junction end is altered; a read error may explain this. This chain uses TRBV3-1 with TRBJ2-1; maybe TRBD1 (5 bases). This CDR3 contains 11 residues. The germline gives CDR1 LGHDT, CDR2 YNNKEL (reference sequence). The CDR3 DNA reads as TGTGCCAGCAGCCAGACAGCCCACCCAGTCTTC. Translated: CASSQTAHPVF.

This clonotype was seen a handful of times. The rearrangement joins TRBV27 to TRBJ1-5; D remains ambiguous. Trimming removed 3 bases at V and 7 bases at J, with 13 bases between. Germline V CDR1 and CDR2: MNHEY, SMNVEV (reference sequence). This CDR3 has 14 amino acids. Here the CDR3 DNA reads TGTGCCAGCAGTTTCTCGTCTTTGGTGCAGCCCCAGCATTTT. Amino acid sequence: CASSFSSLVQPQHF.

Points on this clonotype: A junction end diverges from the germline sequence, so it may reflect a read error. V usage is TRBV10-1 and J usage is TRBJ1-1, with TRBD1 identical over 11 bases. The CDR3 spans 16 residues. The germline gives CDR1 WNHNN, CDR2 SYGVQD (reference sequence). The CDR3 spells CASSDRDRGTGTEVFF. As DNA, the CDR3 is TGCGCCAGCAGTGATCGGGACAGGGGGACGGGGACTGAAGTTTTCTTT.

This clonotype was seen only a few times. CDR3 DNA sequence: TGTGCCAGCAGTTACTCACTAGCACTAGCCAATGAGCAGTTCTTC. Translation gives CASSYSLALANEQFF. The chain links TRBV6-5 to TRBJ2-1; TRBD2 is a possible D gene (6 bases). The CDR3 sequence is 15 residues long. The germline V gene has CDR1 MNHEY and CDR2 SVGAGI. Trimming removed 0 bases at V and 6 bases at J, with 12 bases between.

This chain uses TRBV7-8 with TRBJ1-5, with no clear D. The CDR3 sequence is 16 residues long. Trimming cost V 2 bases and J 7 bases, with 18 bases left between them. The germline V gene encodes CDR1 SGHVS and CDR2 FQNEAQ. CDR3 DNA sequence: TGTGCCAGCAGCTTATCCACAACCCCGGTGGGGCAGCCCCAGCATTTT. Protein: CASSLSTTPVGQPQHF.

The CDR3 DNA reads TGTGCCAGCAGCTTTAGAACTAGCGGGGAATACAATGAGCAGTTCTTC. Its translation is CASSFRTSGEYNEQFF. The gene calls are TRBV11-2 and TRBJ2-1, with TRBD2 matching 10 bases. This CDR3 contains 16 residues. Trimming at V came to 3 bases and at J to 4 bases, leaving 6 bases not matched to a gene. Per germline, CDR1 SGHAT and CDR2 FQNNGV.

This chain connects TRBV20-1 to TRBJ2-5; possible D gene TRBD2, 7 bases. Trimming removed 3 bases at V and 4 bases at J, with 15 bases between. This CDR3 is built from 14 residues. Germline loops: CDR1 DFQATT, CDR2 SNEGSKA (reference sequence). CDR3 sequence (DNA): TGCAGTGCTAGCATTCTGCGGGGGCGAGAGACCCAGTACTTC. As protein: CSASILRGRETQYF.

The sample holds a few counts of this clonotype. The chain employs TRBV11-2 and TRBJ2-7; D perhaps matches TRBD2 (5 bases). The CDR3 loop spans 14 amino acids. Germline-derived CDR1 and CDR2 are SGHAT and FQNNGV. Trimming pared 5 bases from V and 7 bases from J, leaving 18 bases between. As DNA, the CDR3 is TGTGCCAGCAGCGAATTGACTGAAAGAGGGGAGCAGTACTTC. Its protein product is CASSELTERGEQYF.

This clonotype was recorded a few times. The rearrangement uses TRBV10-2 and TRBJ2-1; no clear D gene. V lost 6 bases to trimming and J lost 6 bases, with 18 bases between them. Germline assignment: CDR1 WSHSY and CDR2 SAAADI. This CDR3 is 15 amino acids long. The CDR3: CASRREIGLLNEQFF. CDR3 nucleotides: TGCGCCAGCAGAAGAGAAATAGGGTTACTCAATGAGCAGTTCTTC.

This clonotype was seen more than once but under ten times. This sequence joins TRBV20-1 and TRBJ2-3, with 12 bases that match TRBD1. The length of the CDR3 is 17 residues. Unmatched junction bases numbered 9, after V lost 1 base and J lost 4 bases. Germline V gene data show CDR1 as DFQATT and CDR2 as SNEGSKA (reference sequence). CDR3 bases: TGCAGTGCTAGAGGAGCTCCGGGACAGGGGGCTTCAGATACGCAGTATTTT. This encodes CSARGAPGQGASDTQYF.

The chain combines TRBV6-5 with TRBJ1-2; D is undetermined. Germline CDR1 is MNHEY and CDR2 is SVGAGI. There are 15 residues in the CDR3. The germline V and J ends were trimmed by 5 bases and 10 bases, with 23 bases remaining between them. In nucleotides, the CDR3 is TGTGCCAGCAGTAATCCCCGGGGTGACGGTAGTGACTACACCTTC. Translated, it gives CASSNPRGDGSDYTF.

This clonotype was seen a handful of times. The chain joins TRBV5-1 to TRBJ2-3; perhaps TRBD2 as D (6 bases). The CDR3 length is 14 residues. Germline values: CDR1 SGHRS, CDR2 YFSETQ. V lost 5 bases to trimming and J lost 5 bases, with 15 bases between them. The CDR3 DNA reads TGCGCCAGCAGTCCATCTTTTAGCGGAGATACGCAGTATTTT. It encodes CASSPSFSGDTQYF.

This clonotype was observed a few times. J is TRBJ2-2 and V is TRBV29-1; the match to TRBD1 covers 7 bases. Trimming cost V 1 base and J 2 bases; bases outside gene matches: 1. This CDR3 is built from 14 residues. Germline CDR1 and CDR2: SQVTM and ANQGSEA. The CDR3 DNA reads TGCAGCGTTGAAGGGGACAGAAACACCGGGGAGCTGTTTTTT. As protein: CSVEGDRNTGELFF.